This T cell receptor (beta chain) was documented in a study of blood T cell repertoires in COVID-19. About the research overall: Acute and convalescent COVID-19 specimens originated in the United States, Italy and Spain. PBMCs, B-cell-depleted T cells, or T cells provided the cDNA or gDNA that made up the material.

Germline-derived CDR1 and CDR2 are SEHNR and FQNEAQ (reference sequence). The CDR3 has 17 amino acids. Losses at the gene ends were 3 bases for V and 0 bases for J; bases not matched to a gene: 8. In the original workflow: Estimated nucleated cell counts came from reference gene primer amplification. Assay: immunoSEQ multiplex PCR; the TCRdb copy retains only in-frame clones and omits some. V, J and clone size are taken as reported in that table, and D and trimming were inferred from the DNA itself. The data show fewer than 200,000 clones, with 80% to 90% seen just once and roughly 2% held by the top ten.

The specimen was peripheral blood. The chain employs TRBV7-9 and TRBJ1-1, with TRBD1 matching 9 bases. The TCR originated in a woman of 80 years or more with acute or convalescent COVID-19. Here the CDR3 reads CASSFTGGAYMNTEAFF. As DNA, the CDR3 is TGTGCCAGCAGCTTTACAGGGGGCGCGTACATGAACACTGAAGCTTTCTTT.